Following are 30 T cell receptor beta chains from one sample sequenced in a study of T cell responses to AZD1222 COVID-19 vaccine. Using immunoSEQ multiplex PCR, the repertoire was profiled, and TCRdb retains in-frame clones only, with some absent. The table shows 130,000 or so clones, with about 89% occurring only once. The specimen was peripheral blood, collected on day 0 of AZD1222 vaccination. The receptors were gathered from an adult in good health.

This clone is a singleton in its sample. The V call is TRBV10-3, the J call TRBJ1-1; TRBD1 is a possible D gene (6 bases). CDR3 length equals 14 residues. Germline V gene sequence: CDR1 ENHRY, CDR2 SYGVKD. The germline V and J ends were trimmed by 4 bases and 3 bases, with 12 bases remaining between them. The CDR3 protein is CAISGTRGDTEAFF. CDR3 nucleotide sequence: TGTGCCATCAGTGGGACCAGGGGAGACACTGAAGCTTTCTTT.

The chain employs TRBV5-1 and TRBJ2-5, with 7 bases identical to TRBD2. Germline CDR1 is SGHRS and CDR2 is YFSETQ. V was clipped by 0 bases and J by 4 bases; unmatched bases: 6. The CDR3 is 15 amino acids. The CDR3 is CASSLAWGGGETQYF. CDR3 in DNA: TGCGCCAGCAGCTTGGCCTGGGGGGGAGGAGAGACCCAGTACTTC.

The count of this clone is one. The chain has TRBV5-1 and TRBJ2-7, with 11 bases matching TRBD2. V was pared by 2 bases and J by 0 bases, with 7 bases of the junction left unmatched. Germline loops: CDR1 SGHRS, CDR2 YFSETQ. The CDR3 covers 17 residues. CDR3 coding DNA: TGCGCCAGCAGCTTCTTCCTAGCGGGAGGCCCCTCCTACGAGCAGTACTTC. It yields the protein CASSFFLAGGPSYEQYF.

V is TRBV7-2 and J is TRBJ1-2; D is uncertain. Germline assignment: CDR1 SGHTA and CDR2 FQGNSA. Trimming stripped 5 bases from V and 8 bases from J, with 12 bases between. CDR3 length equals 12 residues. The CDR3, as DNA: TGTGCCAGCAGCCTCATTGACAAGGGCTACACCTTC. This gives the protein CASSLIDKGYTF.

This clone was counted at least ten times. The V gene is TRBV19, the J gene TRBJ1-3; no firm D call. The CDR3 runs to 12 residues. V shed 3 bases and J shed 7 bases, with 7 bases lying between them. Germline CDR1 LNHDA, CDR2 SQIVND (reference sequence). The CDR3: CASSMGVNTIYF. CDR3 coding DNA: TGTGCCAGTAGTATGGGCGTGAACACCATATATTTT.

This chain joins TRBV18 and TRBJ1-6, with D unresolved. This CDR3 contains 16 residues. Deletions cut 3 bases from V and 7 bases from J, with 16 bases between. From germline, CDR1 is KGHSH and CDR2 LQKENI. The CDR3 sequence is CASSPREERTNSPLHF. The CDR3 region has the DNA TGTGCCAGCTCACCCAGAGAGGAACGGACCAATTCACCCCTCCACTTT.

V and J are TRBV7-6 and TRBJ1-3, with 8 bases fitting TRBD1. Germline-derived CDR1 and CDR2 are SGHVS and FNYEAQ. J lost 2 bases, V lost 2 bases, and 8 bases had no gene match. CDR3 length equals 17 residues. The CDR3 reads CASSLTLDRGAGNTIYF. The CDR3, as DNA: TGTGCCAGCAGCTTAACCCTTGACAGGGGAGCTGGAAACACCATATATTTT.

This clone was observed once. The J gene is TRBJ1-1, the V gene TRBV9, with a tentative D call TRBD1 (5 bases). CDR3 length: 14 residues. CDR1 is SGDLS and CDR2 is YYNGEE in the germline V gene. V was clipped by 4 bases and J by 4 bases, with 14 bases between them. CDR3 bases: TGTGCCAGCAGCCCCTTACTGGGGGGCACTGAAGCTTTCTTT. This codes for CASSPLLGGTEAFF.

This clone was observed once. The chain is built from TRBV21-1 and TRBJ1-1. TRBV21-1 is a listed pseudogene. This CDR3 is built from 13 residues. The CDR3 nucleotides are TGTGCCAGCAGCAACTGGGGAGGGCTGACAGCTTTCTTT. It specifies CASSNWGGLTAFF.

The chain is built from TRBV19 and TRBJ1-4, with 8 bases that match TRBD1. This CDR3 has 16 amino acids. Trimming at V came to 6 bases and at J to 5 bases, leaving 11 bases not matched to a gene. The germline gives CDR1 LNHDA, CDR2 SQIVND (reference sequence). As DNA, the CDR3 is TGTGCCAGTAGCCAGGGGGCGCGAAACTCCAATGAAAAACTGTTTTTT. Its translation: CASSQGARNSNEKLFF.

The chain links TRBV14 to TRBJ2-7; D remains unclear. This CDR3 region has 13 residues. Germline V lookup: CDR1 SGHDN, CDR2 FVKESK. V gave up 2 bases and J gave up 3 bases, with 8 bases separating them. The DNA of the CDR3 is TGTGCCAGCAGCCAATACGTAGGCTACGAGCAGTACTTC. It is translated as CASSQYVGYEQYF.

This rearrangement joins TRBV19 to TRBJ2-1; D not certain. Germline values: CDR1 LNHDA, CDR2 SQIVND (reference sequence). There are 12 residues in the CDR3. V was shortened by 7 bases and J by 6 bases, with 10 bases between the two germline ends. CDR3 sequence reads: CASNHSPNEQFF. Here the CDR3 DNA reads TGTGCCAGTAATCACAGCCCCAATGAGCAGTTCTTC.

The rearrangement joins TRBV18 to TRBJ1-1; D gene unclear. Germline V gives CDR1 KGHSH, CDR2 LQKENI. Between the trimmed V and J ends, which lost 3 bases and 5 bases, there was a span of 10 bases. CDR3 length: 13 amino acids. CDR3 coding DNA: TGTGCCAGCTCACCCACAGCGTTAACTGAAGCTTTCTTT. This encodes CASSPTALTEAFF.

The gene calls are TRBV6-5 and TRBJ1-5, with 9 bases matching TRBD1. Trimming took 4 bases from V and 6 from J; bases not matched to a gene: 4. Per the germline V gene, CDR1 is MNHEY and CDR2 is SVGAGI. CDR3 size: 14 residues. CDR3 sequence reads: CASSSGTGSQPQHF. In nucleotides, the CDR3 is TGTGCCAGCAGTTCCGGGACAGGGAGTCAGCCCCAGCATTTT.

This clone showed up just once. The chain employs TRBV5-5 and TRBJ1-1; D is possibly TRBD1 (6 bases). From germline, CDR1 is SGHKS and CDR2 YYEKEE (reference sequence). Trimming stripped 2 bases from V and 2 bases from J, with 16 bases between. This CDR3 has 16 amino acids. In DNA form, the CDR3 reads TGTGCCAGCAGCTTCCTCCGGACAGCGGTTAACACTGAAGCTTTCTTT. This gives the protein CASSFLRTAVNTEAFF.

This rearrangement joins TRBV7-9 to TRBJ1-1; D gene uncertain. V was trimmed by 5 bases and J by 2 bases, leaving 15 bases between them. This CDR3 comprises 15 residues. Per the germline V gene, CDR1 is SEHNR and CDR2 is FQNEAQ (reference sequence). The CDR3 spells CASSLIEGANTEAFF. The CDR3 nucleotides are TGTGCCAGCAGCCTGATAGAGGGTGCTAACACTGAAGCTTTCTTT.

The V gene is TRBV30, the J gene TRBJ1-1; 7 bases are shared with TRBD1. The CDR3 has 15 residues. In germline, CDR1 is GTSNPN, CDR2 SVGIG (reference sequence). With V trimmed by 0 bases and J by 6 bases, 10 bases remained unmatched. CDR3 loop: CAWSVQGVGVPEAFF. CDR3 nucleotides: TGTGCCTGGAGTGTTCAGGGGGTAGGGGTCCCTGAAGCTTTCTTT.

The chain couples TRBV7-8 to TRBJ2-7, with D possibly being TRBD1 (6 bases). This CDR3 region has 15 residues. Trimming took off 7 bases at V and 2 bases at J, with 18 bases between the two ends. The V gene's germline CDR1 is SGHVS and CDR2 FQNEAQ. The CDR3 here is CASTTTGPMPYEQYF. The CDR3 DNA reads TGTGCCAGCACTACAACAGGGCCCATGCCCTACGAGCAGTACTTC.

The CDR3 protein is CASGLGDREQETQYF. CDR3 coding DNA: TGTGCTAGTGGTTTAGGGGACAGGGAGCAAGAGACCCAGTACTTC. The chain recombines TRBV12-5 with TRBJ2-5, with 9 bases aligning to TRBD1. V lost 3 bases to trimming and J lost 2 bases; unmatched junction nucleotides: 4. The CDR3 is 15 residues long. Germline V gives CDR1 LGHNT, CDR2 FRNRAP.

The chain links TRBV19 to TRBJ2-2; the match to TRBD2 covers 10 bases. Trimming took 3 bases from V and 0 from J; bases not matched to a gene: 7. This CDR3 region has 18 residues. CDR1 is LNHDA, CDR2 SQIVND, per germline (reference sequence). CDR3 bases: TGTGCCAGTAGTATGTGGATAGCGGGAGGCGCGAACACCGGGGAGCTGTTTTTT. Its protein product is CASSMWIAGGANTGELFF.

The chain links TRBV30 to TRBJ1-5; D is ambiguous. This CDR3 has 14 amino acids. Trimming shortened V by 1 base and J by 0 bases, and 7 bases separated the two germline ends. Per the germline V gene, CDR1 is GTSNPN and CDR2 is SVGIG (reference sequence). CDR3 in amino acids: CAWSAGNSNQPQHF. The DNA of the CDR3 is TGTGCCTGGAGTGCGGGAAATAGCAATCAGCCCCAGCATTTT.

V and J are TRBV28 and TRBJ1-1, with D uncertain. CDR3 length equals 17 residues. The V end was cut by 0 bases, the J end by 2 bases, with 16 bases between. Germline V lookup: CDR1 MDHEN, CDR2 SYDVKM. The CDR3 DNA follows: TGTGCCAGCAGTTTATGGTCTCCAGCCCGACAAAACACTGAAGCTTTCTTT. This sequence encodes CASSLWSPARQNTEAFF.

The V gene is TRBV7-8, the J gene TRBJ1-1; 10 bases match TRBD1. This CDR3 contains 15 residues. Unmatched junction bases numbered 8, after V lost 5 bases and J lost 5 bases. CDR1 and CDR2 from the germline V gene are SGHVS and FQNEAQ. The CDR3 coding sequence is TGTGCCAGCAGCCCCCGGGACAGGGGTTATACTGAAGCTTTCTTT. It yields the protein CASSPRDRGYTEAFF. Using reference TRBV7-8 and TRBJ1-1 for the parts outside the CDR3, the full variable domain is GAGVSQSPRYKVAKRGQDVALRCDPISGHVSLFWYQQALGQGPEFLTYFQNEAQLDKSGLPSDRFFAERPEGSVSTLKIQRTQQEDSAVYLCASSPRDRGYTEAFFGQGTRLTVV.

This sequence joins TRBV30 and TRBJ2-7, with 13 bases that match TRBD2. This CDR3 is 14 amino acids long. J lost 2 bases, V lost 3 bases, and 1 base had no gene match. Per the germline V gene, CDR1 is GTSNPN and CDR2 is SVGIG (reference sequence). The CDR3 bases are TGTGCCTGGAGCGGACTAGCGGGGGCCTACGAGCAGTACTTC. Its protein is CAWSGLAGAYEQYF. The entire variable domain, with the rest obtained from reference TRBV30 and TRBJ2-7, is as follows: SQTIHQWPATLVQPVGSPLSLECTVEGTSNPNLYWYRQAAGRGLQLLFYSVGIGQISSEVPQNLSASRPQDRQFILSSKKLLLSDSGFYLCAWSGLAGAYEQYFGPGTRLTVT.

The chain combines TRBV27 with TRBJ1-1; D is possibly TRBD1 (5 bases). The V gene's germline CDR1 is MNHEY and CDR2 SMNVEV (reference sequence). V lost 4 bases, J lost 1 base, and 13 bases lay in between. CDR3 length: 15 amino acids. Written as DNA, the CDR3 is TGTGCCAGCAGTTCCCCAGGGTTAGGGAACACTGAAGCTTTCTTT. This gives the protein CASSSPGLGNTEAFF.

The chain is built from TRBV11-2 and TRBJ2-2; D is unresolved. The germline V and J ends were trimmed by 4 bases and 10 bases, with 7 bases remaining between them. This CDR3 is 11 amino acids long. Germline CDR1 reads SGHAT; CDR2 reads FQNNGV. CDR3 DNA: TGTGCCAGCAGCTCGTCTGTGGAGCTGTTTTTT. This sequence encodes CASSSSVELFF.

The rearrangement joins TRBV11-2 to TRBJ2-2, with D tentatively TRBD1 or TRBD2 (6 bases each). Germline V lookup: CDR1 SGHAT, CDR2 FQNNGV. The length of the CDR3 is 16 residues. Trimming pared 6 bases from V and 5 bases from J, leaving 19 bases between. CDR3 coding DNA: TGTGCCAGCAGTCGAGAGGGGGGCGGTAAGACCGGGGAGCTGTTTTTT. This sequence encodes CASSREGGGKTGELFF.

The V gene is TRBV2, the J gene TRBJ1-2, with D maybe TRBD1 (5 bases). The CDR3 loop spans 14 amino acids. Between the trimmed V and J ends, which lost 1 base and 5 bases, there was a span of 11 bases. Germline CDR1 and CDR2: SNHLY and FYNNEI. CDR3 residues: CASSEVQGRYGYTF. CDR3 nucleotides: TGTGCCAGCAGTGAAGTCCAGGGCCGGTATGGCTACACCTTC.

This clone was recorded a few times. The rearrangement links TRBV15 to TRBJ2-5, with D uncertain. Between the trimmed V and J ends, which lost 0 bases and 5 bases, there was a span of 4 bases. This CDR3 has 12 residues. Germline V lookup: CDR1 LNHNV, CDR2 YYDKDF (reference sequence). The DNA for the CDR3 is TGTGCCACCAGCAGAGATGTGGAGACCCAGTACTTC. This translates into CATSRDVETQYF.

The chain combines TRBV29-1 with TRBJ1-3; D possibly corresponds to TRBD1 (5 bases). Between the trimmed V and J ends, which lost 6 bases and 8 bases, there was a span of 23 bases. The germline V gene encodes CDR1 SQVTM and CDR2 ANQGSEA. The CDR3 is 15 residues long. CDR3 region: CSVLTPGGAGDTIYF. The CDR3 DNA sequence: TGCAGCGTATTAACCCCGGGGGGAGCCGGGGACACCATATATTTT.